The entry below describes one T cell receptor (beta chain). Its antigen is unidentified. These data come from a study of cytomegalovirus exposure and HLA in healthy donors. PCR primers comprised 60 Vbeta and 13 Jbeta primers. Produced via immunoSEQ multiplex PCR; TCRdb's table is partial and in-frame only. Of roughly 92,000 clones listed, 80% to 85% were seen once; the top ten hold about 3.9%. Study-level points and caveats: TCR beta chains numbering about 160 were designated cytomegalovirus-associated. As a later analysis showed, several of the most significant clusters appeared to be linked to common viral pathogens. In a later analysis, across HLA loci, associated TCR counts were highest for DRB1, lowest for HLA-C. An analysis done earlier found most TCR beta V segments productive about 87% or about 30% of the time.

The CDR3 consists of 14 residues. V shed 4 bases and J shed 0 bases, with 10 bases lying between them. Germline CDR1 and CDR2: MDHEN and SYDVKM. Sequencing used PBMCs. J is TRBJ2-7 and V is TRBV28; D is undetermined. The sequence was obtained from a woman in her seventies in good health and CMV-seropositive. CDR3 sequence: CASSSTASSYEQYF. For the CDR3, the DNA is TGTGCCAGCAGTTCTACAGCAAGCTCCTACGAGCAGTACTTC.